The entry that follows covers one T cell receptor beta chain sequence. The target antigen is unknown. The source of the sample is a study of T-cell reconstitution after alpha-beta-depleted transplantation in children. Trimming pared 0 bases from V and 2 bases from J, leaving 17 bases between. This CDR3 has 18 amino acids. CDR1 is SGHRS and CDR2 is YFSETQ in the germline V gene. Study-wide results and caveats: T-cell counts and diversity at one year following transplant were attributed mainly to newly produced T cells. Certain patients had high TCRbeta diversity at day 60, and it came from recipient T cells and thymic progenitors that survived. As was reported, about two months after transplant, alpha-beta T cells came from several hundred expanded graft clones.

Preparation of the TCRbeta library used unique molecular identifiers. TCRdb passed the PCR reads through MiXCR, listing each CDR3 protein once. The sample has approximately 300,000 distinct CDR3 sequences, over 7% seen once. The rearrangement uses TRBV5-1 and TRBJ2-2; D is ambiguous. Specimen: peripheral blood, collected 360 days after TCRalphabeta/CD19-depleted stem cell transplant. The sequence derives from a female patient aged 2-15 years who had a stem cell transplant for Fanconi anemia, so the T cells may come from the graft donor. The CDR3 sequence is CASSLVQGSSLNTGELFF. The CDR3, as DNA: TGCGCCAGCAGCTTGGTTCAAGGTAGCAGCCTTAACACCGGGGAGCTGTTTTTT.